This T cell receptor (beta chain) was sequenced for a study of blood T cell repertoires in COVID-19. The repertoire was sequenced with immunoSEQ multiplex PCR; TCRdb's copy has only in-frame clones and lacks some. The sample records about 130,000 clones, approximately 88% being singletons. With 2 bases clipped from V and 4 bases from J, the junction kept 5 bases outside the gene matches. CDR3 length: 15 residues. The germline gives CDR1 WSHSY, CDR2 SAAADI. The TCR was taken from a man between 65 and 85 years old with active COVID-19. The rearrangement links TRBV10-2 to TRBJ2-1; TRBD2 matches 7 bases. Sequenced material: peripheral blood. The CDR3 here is CASSETSANYNEQFF. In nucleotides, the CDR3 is TGCGCCAGCAGTGAGACTAGCGCCAATTACAATGAGCAGTTCTTC.